The 5 T cell receptor beta chains reported below all come from one sample, sequenced in a study of Graves' ophthalmopathy and Graves' hyperthyroidism. The authors amplified TCR beta CDR3 regions, and they did so from RNA transcripts for repertoire sequencing. First-round RT-PCR with HTBI primers preceded a second-round multiplex PCR. A single record per CDR3 protein comes from TCRdb applying MiXCR to the multiplex PCR reads. The repertoire holds about 700,000 distinct CDR3 sequences, with 40% as singletons. Material for sequencing was peripheral blood. All receptors come from an adult man with Graves' ophthalmopathy.

In this sample, this clonotype turned up once. The chain carries TRBV10-3 and TRBJ2-7; 7 bases match TRBD2. This CDR3 is built from 16 residues. Germline loops: CDR1 ENHRY, CDR2 SYGVKD. J was trimmed by 2 bases and V by 1 base; bases with no gene match: 8. The CDR3 protein is CAISELASGATYEQYF. Here the CDR3 DNA reads TGTGCCATCAGTGAGTTGGCGAGCGGGGCCACCTACGAGCAGTACTTC.

The CDR3 loop reads CASSISGVQETQYF. CDR3 sequence (DNA): TGTGCCAGCAGCATCAGCGGGGTACAAGAGACCCAGTACTTC. V gene TRBV9 combines with J gene TRBJ2-5, with TRBD2 matching over 7 bases. This CDR3 contains 14 residues. V lost 4 bases, J lost 2 bases, and 5 bases stayed unmatched. The germline CDR1 and CDR2 sequences are SGDLS and YYNGEE.

V gene TRBV12-3 or TRBV12-4 combines with J gene TRBJ2-7; D gene uncertain. V shed 3 bases and J shed 2 bases, with 8 bases lying between them. This CDR3 comprises 13 residues. The CDR3 loop reads CASSFRVTYEQYF. DNA for the CDR3: TGTGCCAGCAGTTTTCGGGTGACCTACGAGCAGTACTTC.

This clonotype was counted a few times. The chain employs TRBV10-3 and TRBJ1-2; TRBD1 aligns across 7 bases. From germline, CDR1 is ENHRY and CDR2 SYGVKD. The CDR3 spans 14 residues. J lost 7 bases, V lost 10 bases, and 15 bases had no gene match. The CDR3 coding sequence is TGTGCCAGCAGGGGCCCGACAGGGTTCGCTGGCTACACCTTC. It encodes CASRGPTGFAGYTF.

In the case of this clonotype: This could be a read error, since a much larger clone is one nucleotide away. Written as DNA, the CDR3 is TGTGCCAGCATGCTGGAACCGAGCACTGAAGCTTTCTTT. It yields the protein CASMLEPSTEAFF. V usage is TRBV12-3 or TRBV12-4 and J usage is TRBJ1-1, with unresolved D. Trimming cost V 7 bases and J 4 bases, with 13 bases left between them. The CDR3 covers 13 residues.